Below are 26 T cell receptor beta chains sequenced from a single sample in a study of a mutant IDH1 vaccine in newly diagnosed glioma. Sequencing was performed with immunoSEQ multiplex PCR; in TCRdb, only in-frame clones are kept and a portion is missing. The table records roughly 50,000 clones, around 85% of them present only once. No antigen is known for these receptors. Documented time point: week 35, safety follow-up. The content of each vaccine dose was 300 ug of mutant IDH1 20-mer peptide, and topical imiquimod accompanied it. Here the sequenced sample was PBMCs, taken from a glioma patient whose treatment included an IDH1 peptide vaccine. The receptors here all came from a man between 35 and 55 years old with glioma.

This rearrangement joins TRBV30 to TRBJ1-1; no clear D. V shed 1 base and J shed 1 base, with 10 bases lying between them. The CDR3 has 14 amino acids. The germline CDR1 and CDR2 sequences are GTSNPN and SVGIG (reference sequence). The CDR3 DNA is TGTGCCTGGAGTGCTCGCAGGTCGAACACTGAAGCTTTCTTT. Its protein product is CAWSARRSNTEAFF.

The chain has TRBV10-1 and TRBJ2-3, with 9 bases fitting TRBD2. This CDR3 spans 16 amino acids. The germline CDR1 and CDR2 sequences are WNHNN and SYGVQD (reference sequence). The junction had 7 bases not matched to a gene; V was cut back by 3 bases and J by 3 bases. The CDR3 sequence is CASSDRAGGPTDTQYF. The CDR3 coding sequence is TGCGCCAGCAGTGACCGGGCGGGGGGGCCGACAGATACGCAGTATTTT.

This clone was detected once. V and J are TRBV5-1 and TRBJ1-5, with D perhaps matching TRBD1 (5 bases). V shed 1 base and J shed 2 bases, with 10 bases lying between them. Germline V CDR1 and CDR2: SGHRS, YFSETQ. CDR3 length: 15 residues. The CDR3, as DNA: TGCGCCAGCAGCTTGATGGGGGGGGGCAATCAGCCCCAGCATTTT. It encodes CASSLMGGGNQPQHF. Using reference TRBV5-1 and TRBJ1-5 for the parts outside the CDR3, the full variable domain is KAGVTQTPRYLIKTRGQQVTLSCSPISGHRSVSWYQQTPGQGLQFLFEYFSETQRNKGNFPGRFSGRQFSNSRSEMNVSTLELGDSALYLCASSLMGGGNQPQHFGDGTRLSIL.

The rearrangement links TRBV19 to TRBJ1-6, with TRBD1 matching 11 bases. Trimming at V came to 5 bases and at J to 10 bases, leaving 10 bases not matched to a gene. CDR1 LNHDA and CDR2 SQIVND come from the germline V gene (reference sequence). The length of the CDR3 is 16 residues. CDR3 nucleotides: TGTGCCAGTAGTCCAGGGACAGGGGGGAATGAGTCACCCCTCCACTTT. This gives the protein CASSPGTGGNESPLHF.

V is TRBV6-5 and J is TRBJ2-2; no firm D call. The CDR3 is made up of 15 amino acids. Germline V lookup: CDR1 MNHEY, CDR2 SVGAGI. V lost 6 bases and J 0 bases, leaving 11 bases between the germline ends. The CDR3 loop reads CASSLAAANTGELFF. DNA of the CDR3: TGTGCCAGCAGCCTCGCGGCCGCGAACACCGGGGAGCTGTTTTTT.

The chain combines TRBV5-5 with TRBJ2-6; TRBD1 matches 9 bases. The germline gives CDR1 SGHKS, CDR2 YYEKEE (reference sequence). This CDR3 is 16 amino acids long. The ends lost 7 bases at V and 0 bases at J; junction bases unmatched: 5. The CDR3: CASRDRESSGANVLTF. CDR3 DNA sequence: TGTGCCAGCCGGGACAGGGAAAGCTCTGGGGCCAACGTCCTGACTTTC.

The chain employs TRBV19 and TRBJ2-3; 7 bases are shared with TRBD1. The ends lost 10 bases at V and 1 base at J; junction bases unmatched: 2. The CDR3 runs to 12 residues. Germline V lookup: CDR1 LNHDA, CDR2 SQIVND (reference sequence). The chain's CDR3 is CAIGQGTDTQYF. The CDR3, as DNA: TGTGCCATTGGACAGGGCACAGATACGCAGTATTTT. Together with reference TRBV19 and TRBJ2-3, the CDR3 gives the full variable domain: DGGITQSPKYLFRKEGQNVTLSCEQNLNHDAMYWYRQDPGQGLRLIYYSQIVNDFQKGDIAEGYSVSREKKESFPLTVTSAQKNPTAFYLCAIGQGTDTQYFGPGTRLTVL.

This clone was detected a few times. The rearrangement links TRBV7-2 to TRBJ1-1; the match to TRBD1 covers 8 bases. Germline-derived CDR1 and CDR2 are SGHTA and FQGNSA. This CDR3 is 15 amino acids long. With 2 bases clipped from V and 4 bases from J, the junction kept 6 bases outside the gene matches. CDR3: CASSLRQGLATEAFF. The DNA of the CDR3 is TGTGCCAGCAGCTTACGACAGGGGTTGGCCACTGAAGCTTTCTTT.

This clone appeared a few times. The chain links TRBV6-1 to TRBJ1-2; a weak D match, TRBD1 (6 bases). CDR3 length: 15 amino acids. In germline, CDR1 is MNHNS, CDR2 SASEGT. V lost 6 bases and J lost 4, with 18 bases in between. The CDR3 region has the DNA TGTGCCAGCAGGAAAGATACGGGACAAGCCTATGGCTACACCTTC. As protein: CASRKDTGQAYGYTF.

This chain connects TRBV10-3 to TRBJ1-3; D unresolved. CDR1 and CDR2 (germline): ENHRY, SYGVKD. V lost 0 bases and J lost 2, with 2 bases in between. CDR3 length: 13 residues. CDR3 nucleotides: TGTGCCATCAGTGAGTCCCCTGGAAACACCATATATTTT. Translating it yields CAISESPGNTIYF.

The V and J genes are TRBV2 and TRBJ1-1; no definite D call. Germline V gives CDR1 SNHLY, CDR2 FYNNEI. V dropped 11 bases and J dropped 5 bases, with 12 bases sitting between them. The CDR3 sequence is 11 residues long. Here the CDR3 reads CAVVLGTEAFF. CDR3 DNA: TGTGCCGTTGTGTTGGGGACTGAAGCTTTCTTT.

This chain's CDR3 is CAWSAGGNQPQHF. Written as DNA, the CDR3 is TGTGCCTGGAGCGCGGGCGGGAATCAGCCCCAGCATTTT. This chain connects TRBV30 to TRBJ1-5; D not resolved. Germline values: CDR1 GTSNPN, CDR2 SVGIG (reference sequence). The CDR3 runs to 13 residues. V was shortened by 3 bases and J by 4 bases, with 10 bases between the two germline ends.

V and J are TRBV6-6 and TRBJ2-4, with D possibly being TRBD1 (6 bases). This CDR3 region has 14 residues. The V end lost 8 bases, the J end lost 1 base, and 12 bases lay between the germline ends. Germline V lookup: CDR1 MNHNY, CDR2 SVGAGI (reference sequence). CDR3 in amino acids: CASLDGGAKNIQYF. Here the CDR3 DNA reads TGTGCCAGCTTGGATGGGGGCGCCAAAAACATTCAGTACTTC.

CDR3: CASSEYTTSSYNEQFF. The CDR3, as DNA: TGTGCCAGCAGCGAGTACACCACTAGCTCCTACAATGAGCAGTTCTTC. The chain joins TRBV2 to TRBJ2-1; the D gene is possibly TRBD2 (5 bases). This CDR3 contains 16 residues. The germline V gene encodes CDR1 SNHLY and CDR2 FYNNEI. V dropped 6 bases and J dropped 0 bases, with 15 bases sitting between them.

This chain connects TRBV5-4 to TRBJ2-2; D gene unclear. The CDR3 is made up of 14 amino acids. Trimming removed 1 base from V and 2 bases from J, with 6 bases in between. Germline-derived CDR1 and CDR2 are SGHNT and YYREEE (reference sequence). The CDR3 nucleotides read TGTGCCAGCAGCTTGCTGCTAAACACCGGGGAGCTGTTTTTT. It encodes CASSLLLNTGELFF.

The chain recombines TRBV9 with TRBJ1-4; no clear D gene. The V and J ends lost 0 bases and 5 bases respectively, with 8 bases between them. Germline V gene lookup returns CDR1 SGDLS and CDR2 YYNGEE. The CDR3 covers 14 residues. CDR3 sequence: CASSVASVNEKLFF. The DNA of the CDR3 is TGTGCCAGCAGCGTAGCGTCAGTGAATGAAAAACTGTTTTTT.

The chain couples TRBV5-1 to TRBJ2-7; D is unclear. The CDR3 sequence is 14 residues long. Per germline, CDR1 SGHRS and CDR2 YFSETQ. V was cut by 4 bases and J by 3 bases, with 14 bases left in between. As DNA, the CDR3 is TGCGCCAGCAGCCCTAATACCTCAGGCTACGAGCAGTACTTC. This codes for CASSPNTSGYEQYF. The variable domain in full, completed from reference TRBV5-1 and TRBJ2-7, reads KAGVTQTPRYLIKTRGQQVTLSCSPISGHRSVSWYQQTPGQGLQFLFEYFSETQRNKGNFPGRFSGRQFSNSRSEMNVSTLELGDSALYLCASSPNTSGYEQYFGPGTRLTVT.

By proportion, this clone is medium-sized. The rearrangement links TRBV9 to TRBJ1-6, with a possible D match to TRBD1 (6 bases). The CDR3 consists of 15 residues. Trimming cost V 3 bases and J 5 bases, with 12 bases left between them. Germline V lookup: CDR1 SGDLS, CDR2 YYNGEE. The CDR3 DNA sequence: TGTGCCAGCAGCGCCACAGGGAAACATAATTCACCCCTCCACTTT. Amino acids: CASSATGKHNSPLHF.

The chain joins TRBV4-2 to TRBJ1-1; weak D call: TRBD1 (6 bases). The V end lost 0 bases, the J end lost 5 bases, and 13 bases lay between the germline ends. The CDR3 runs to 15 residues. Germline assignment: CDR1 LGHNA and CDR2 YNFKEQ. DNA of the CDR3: TGTGCCAGCAGCCAAGAACAGGGTGTGAGGACTGAAGCTTTCTTT. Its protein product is CASSQEQGVRTEAFF.

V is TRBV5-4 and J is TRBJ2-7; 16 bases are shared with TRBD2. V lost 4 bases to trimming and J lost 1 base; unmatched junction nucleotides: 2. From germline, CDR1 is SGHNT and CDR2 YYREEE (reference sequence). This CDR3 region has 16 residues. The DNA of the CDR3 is TGTGCCAGCAGCCCGGGACTAGCGGGGGGGTCCTACGAGCAGTACTTC. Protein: CASSPGLAGGSYEQYF.

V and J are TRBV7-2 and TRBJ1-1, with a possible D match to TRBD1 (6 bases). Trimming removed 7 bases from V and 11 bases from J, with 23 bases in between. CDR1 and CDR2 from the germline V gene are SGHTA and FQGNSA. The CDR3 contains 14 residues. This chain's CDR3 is CASKTGRTALVAFF. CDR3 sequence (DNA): TGTGCCAGCAAGACCGGACGGACAGCATTAGTGGCTTTCTTT.

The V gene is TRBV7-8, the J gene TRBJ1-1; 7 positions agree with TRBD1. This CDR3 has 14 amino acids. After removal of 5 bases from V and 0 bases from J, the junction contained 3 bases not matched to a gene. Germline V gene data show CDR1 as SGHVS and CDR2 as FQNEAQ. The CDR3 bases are TGTGCCAGCAGCCCGGGACAGTTGAACACTGAAGCTTTCTTT. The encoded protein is CASSPGQLNTEAFF.

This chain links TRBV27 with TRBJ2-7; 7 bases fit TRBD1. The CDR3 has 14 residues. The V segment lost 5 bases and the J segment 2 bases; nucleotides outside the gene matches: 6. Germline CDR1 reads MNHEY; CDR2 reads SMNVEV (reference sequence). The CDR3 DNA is TGTGCCAGCAGTCCACAGGGGAGCCCCTACGAGCAGTACTTC. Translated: CASSPQGSPYEQYF.

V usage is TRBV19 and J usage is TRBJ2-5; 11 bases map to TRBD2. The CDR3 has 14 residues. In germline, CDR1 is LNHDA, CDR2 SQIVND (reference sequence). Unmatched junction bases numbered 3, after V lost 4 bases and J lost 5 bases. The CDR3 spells CASSTSGGMETQYF. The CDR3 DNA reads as TGTGCCAGTAGTACTAGCGGGGGGATGGAGACCCAGTACTTC.

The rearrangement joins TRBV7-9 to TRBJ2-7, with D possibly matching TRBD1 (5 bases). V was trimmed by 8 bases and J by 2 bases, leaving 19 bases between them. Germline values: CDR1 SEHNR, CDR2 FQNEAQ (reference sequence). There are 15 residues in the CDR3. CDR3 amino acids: CASALGGWGTYEQYF. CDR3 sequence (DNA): TGTGCCAGCGCCCTCGGTGGGTGGGGCACCTACGAGCAGTACTTC.

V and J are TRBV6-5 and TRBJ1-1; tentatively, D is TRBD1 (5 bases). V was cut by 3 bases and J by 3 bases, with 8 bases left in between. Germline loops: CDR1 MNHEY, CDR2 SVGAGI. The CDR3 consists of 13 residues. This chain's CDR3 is CASSYEGDTEAFF. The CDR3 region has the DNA TGTGCCAGCAGTTATGAAGGGGACACTGAAGCTTTCTTT.